These T cell receptor beta chains were read from a single sample in a study of OX40 agonist ivuxolimab in advanced cancers. Profiling relied on immunoSEQ multiplex PCR, and the TCRdb table lists in-frame clones only, not all of them. Among approximately 40,000 clones listed, about nine tenths were seen once. Sequenced material: CD4+ or CD8+ T cells sorted from blood, taken in a trial of the OX40 agonist ivuxolimab. The receptors shown here come from an adult with an advanced solid tumor such as melanoma, head and neck, liver or kidney cancer. Each CDR3 is given with its conserved first and last residue. D genes are given only for firm matches. The size field is filled for only some rows; it gives once, few, many or a size class.

.	TRBV9	many	TRBJ2-1	CASSDHAEPYNEQFF	TGTGCCAGCAGCGACCACGCCGAGCCCTACAATGAGCAGTTCTTC
TRBD2	TRBV7-2	.	TRBJ2-5	CASSPPMSSGLRETQYF	TGTGCCAGCAGCCCCCCGATGAGTAGCGGGCTTCGGGAGACCCAGTACTTC
TRBD2	TRBV6-4	.	TRBJ2-3	CASSETPGTSPDTQYF	TGTGCCAGCAGTGAAACCCCCGGGACTAGTCCCGATACGCAGTATTTT
TRBD1	TRBV18	.	TRBJ2-7	CASSAGTGGYEQYF	TGTGCCAGCTCAGCCGGGACAGGGGGCTACGAGCAGTACTTC
.	TRBV5-1	.	TRBJ2-2	CASSYGLGNTGELFF	TGCGCCAGCAGCTACGGACTGGGGAACACCGGGGAGCTGTTTTTT
TRBD1	TRBV7-2	.	TRBJ1-5	CASSLVTGENQPQHF	TGTGCCAGCAGCTTGGTAACAGGGGAGAATCAGCCCCAGCATTTT
TRBD1	TRBV5-8	.	TRBJ2-5	CASSPIKGASYETQYF	TGTGCCAGCAGCCCTATAAAGGGGGCGTCGTACGAGACCCAGTACTTC
.	TRBV2	.	TRBJ2-7	CASSPDPLKNYEQYF	TGTGCCAGCAGCCCTGACCCCCTCAAAAACTACGAGCAGTACTTC
.	TRBV10-1	.	TRBJ2-5	CASSESGPQETQYF	TGCGCCAGCAGTGAGTCGGGCCCCCAAGAGACCCAGTACTTC
.	TRBV28	.	TRBJ1-3	CASSTGSGNTIYF	TGTGCCAGCTCAACAGGCTCTGGAAACACCATATATTTT
TRBD1	TRBV11-2	.	TRBJ1-5	CASSRRQGSNQPQHF	TGTGCCAGCAGCCGCCGACAGGGCAGCAATCAGCCCCAGCATTTT
.	TRBV11-3	.	TRBJ2-3	CASSFRTEGGAPDTQYF	TGTGCCAGCAGCTTCCGCACGGAGGGCGGGGCCCCAGATACGCAGTATTTT
TRBD2	TRBV4-1	.	TRBJ2-7	CASSHKLAGLYEQYF	TGCGCCAGCAGCCATAAACTAGCGGGACTCTACGAGCAGTACTTC
.	TRBV4-1	.	TRBJ2-1	CASSQDRNEQFF	TGCGCCAGCAGCCAAGACAGAAATGAGCAGTTCTTC
.	TRBV5-4	few	TRBJ2-2	CASSSRGSTGELFF	TGTGCCAGCAGCTCTCGTGGGTCCACCGGGGAGCTGTTTTTT
TRBD1	TRBV30	.	TRBJ1-5	CAWSGGQGRNQPQHF	TGTGCCTGGAGTGGAGGACAGGGTCGCAATCAGCCCCAGCATTTT
.	TRBV27	.	TRBJ2-7	CASSLVSGEQYF	TGTGCCAGCAGTTTGGTGTCTGGCGAGCAGTACTTC
TRBD1	TRBV19	.	TRBJ1-5	CASSTLGTAQNQPQHF	TGTGCCAGTAGTACCCTCGGGACAGCGCAGAATCAGCCCCAGCATTTT
.	TRBV6-5	.	TRBJ2-7	CASSYSMGGELYF	TGTGCCAGCAGTTACTCGATGGGAGGAGAACTGTACTTC
.	TRBV27	.	TRBJ1-4	CASSKEFNEKLFF	TGTGCCAGCAGTAAGGAGTTTAATGAAAAACTGTTTTTT
TRBD1	TRBV15	once	TRBJ1-1	CATSGQGGGEAFF	TGTGCCACCAGCGGACAGGGAGGGGGTGAAGCTTTCTTT
TRBD1	TRBV5-1	.	TRBJ2-7	CASSPYGGTGAYEQYF	TGCGCCAGCAGCCCATACGGCGGGACAGGGGCCTACGAGCAGTACTTC
TRBD1	TRBV4-1	.	TRBJ1-2	CASSQMGTGSDYGYTF	TGCGCCAGCAGCCAAATGGGGACAGGGAGCGACTATGGCTACACCTTC
TRBD2	TRBV28	.	TRBJ2-5	CASSSGGRKTQYF	TGTGCCAGCAGTTCCGGCGGGAGGAAGACCCAGTACTTC
.	TRBV6-5	.	TRBJ1-1	CASSDLSPNTEAFF	TGTGCCAGCAGTGATCTCTCTCCGAACACTGAAGCTTTCTTT
.	TRBV19	.	TRBJ2-5	CATSYGGEETQYF	TGTGCCACCTCGTACGGGGGTGAAGAGACCCAGTACTTC